A selection of T cell receptor beta chains follows, all from one sample in a study of CD8+CD57+ T cells in acquired aplastic anemia. From the reads, TCRdb called clonotypes with MiXCR, one entry per CDR3 protein. The sample lists some 200,000 distinct CDR3 sequences, roughly 50% seen once, with 1.8% in the top ten. The sample was sorted CD4+, CD8+, or CD8+CD57+ T cells (not recorded which) from PBMCs. The receptors were gathered from a human donor with aplastic anemia. The CDR3 runs from the conserved cysteine through the conserved F or W. Fields, in order: V gene, clone size, J gene, D gene, CDR3 DNA, CDR3 protein. A D gene is named only where the DNA matches it firmly. Not every row has a clone size; where given, it reads once, few, many or a size class.

v_gene: TRBV20-1
abundance: many
j_gene: TRBJ1-4
d_gene: TRBD1
CDR3nt: TGCAGTGCTAGTCACAGGGGGAACGAAAAACTGTTTTTT
CDR3aa: CSASHRGNEKLFF

v_gene: TRBV7-8
abundance: NA
j_gene: TRBJ1-6
d_gene: NA
CDR3nt: TGTGCCAGCAGCTTATTTGCCGGGGAGAATTCACCCCTCCACTTT
CDR3aa: CASSLFAGENSPLHF

v_gene: TRBV2
abundance: NA
j_gene: TRBJ2-1
d_gene: TRBD2
CDR3nt: TGTGCCAGCAGGGGACTAGCGCAATCCTACAATGAGCAGTTCTTC
CDR3aa: CASRGLAQSYNEQFF

v_gene: TRBV9
abundance: NA
j_gene: TRBJ1-2
d_gene: TRBD1
CDR3nt: TGTGCCAGCAGCACCACAGGGGGCGCAGTCTATGGCTACACCTTC
CDR3aa: CASSTTGGAVYGYTF

v_gene: TRBV20-1
abundance: NA
j_gene: TRBJ2-1
d_gene: NA
CDR3nt: TGCAGTGCTAGGGATCGAATCGCGGCGACGAACTACAATGGGCAGTTCTTC
CDR3aa: CSARDRIAATNYNGQFF

v_gene: TRBV24-1
abundance: NA
j_gene: TRBJ2-7
d_gene: TRBD1
CDR3nt: TGTGCCACCAGTGATGGACAGGGGAGCGCCTACGAGCAGTACTTC
CDR3aa: CATSDGQGSAYEQYF

v_gene: TRBV30
abundance: NA
j_gene: TRBJ1-5
d_gene: NA
CDR3nt: TGTGCCTGGAGCGAGGGGGGCTGGGGTCAGCCCCAGCATTTT
CDR3aa: CAWSEGGWGQPQHF

v_gene: TRBV2
abundance: few
j_gene: TRBJ2-7
d_gene: TRBD2
CDR3nt: TGTGCCAGCGGGAGGGCCTACGAGCAGTACTTC
CDR3aa: CASGRAYEQYF

v_gene: TRBV10-3
abundance: few
j_gene: TRBJ2-7
d_gene: NA
CDR3nt: TGTGCCATCAGTCTCGCACAGCCCTACGAGCAGTACTTC
CDR3aa: CAISLAQPYEQYF

v_gene: TRBV25-1
abundance: NA
j_gene: TRBJ2-1
d_gene: TRBD2
CDR3nt: TGTGCCAGCAGTGAAATCTCGGCGGGAGATAGGGGTAAGCAGTTCTTC
CDR3aa: CASSEISAGDRGKQFF

v_gene: TRBV24-1
abundance: NA
j_gene: TRBJ2-2
d_gene: NA
CDR3nt: TGTGCCACCAGTGATTCTTTGTGGGGGGAGCTGTTTTTT
CDR3aa: CATSDSLWGELFF

v_gene: TRBV10-3
abundance: NA
j_gene: TRBJ1-2
d_gene: NA
CDR3nt: TGTGCCATCAGTCTTCCCATGAGGGGCTACACCTTC
CDR3aa: CAISLPMRGYTF

v_gene: TRBV27
abundance: many
j_gene: TRBJ1-2
d_gene: TRBD1
CDR3nt: TGTGCCAGCAGTCCGTGGGACAGGGGGGCTAACTATGGCTACACCTTC
CDR3aa: CASSPWDRGANYGYTF

v_gene: TRBV7-2
abundance: NA
j_gene: TRBJ1-2
d_gene: NA
CDR3nt: TGTGCCAGCAGCTTAGTGGTCAGTATGGGCTACACCTTC
CDR3aa: CASSLVVSMGYTF

v_gene: TRBV20-1
abundance: once
j_gene: TRBJ2-5
d_gene: NA
CDR3nt: TGCAGTGCTAGAGATTTCGTCGGAGAGATCCAGTACTTC
CDR3aa: CSARDFVGEIQYF

v_gene: TRBV7-8
abundance: NA
j_gene: TRBJ2-7
d_gene: TRBD2
CDR3nt: TGTGCCAGCAGCTTAACGGGGGGGGCGGCCGAGGGGTACTTC
CDR3aa: CASSLTGGAAEGYF

v_gene: TRBV2
abundance: NA
j_gene: TRBJ1-1
d_gene: NA
CDR3nt: TGTGCCAGCATAAGGGTCAGGGGTAACACTGAAGCTTTCTTT
CDR3aa: CASIRVRGNTEAFF

v_gene: TRBV25-1
abundance: NA
j_gene: TRBJ1-4
d_gene: NA
CDR3nt: TGTGCCAGCACCTTGGGAGGGATGGAAAAGCTGTTTTTT
CDR3aa: CASTLGGMEKLFF

v_gene: TRBV5-1
abundance: many
j_gene: TRBJ2-2
d_gene: NA
CDR3nt: TGCGCCAGCAGACGACAGGAGAACACCGGGGAGCTGTTTTTT
CDR3aa: CASRRQENTGELFF

v_gene: TRBV7-2
abundance: many
j_gene: TRBJ1-5
d_gene: TRBD1
CDR3nt: TGTGCCAGCAGCCGACAGGGGTATAGCAATCAGCCCCAGCATTTT
CDR3aa: CASSRQGYSNQPQHF

v_gene: TRBV28
abundance: few
j_gene: TRBJ2-5
d_gene: NA
CDR3nt: TGTGCCAGCACCCTACGGGGGGCGCGGAAGACCCAGTACTTC
CDR3aa: CASTLRGARKTQYF

v_gene: TRBV15
abundance: NA
j_gene: TRBJ2-3
d_gene: TRBD2
CDR3nt: TGTGCCACCAGCAGAGGGACTAGCGGGGGTTCAGATACGCAGTATTTT
CDR3aa: CATSRGTSGGSDTQYF

v_gene: TRBV20-1
abundance: NA
j_gene: TRBJ1-1
d_gene: TRBD1
CDR3nt: TGCAGTGCTAGAGGATTAACAGGGGACACTGAAGCTTTCTTT
CDR3aa: CSARGLTGDTEAFF

v_gene: TRBV5-6
abundance: once
j_gene: TRBJ2-3
d_gene: NA
CDR3nt: TGTGCCAGCAGCCTGGCAGTTACGGATACGCAGTATTTT
CDR3aa: CASSLAVTDTQYF

v_gene: TRBV15
abundance: NA
j_gene: TRBJ2-7
d_gene: TRBD1
CDR3nt: TGTGCCACCAGCAGACAAAAAGGGGGCTACGAGCAGCACTTC
CDR3aa: CATSRQKGGYEQHF

v_gene: TRBV19
abundance: NA
j_gene: TRBJ1-2
d_gene: TRBD1
CDR3nt: TGTGCCAGTATAGCCGGGACAGGCGCGAGTAACTATGGCTACACCTTC
CDR3aa: CASIAGTGASNYGYTF

v_gene: TRBV4-2
abundance: many
j_gene: TRBJ1-2
d_gene: TRBD1
CDR3nt: TGTGCCAGCAGCCAGGTGGGACAGGGAGACTATGGCTACACCTTC
CDR3aa: CASSQVGQGDYGYTF